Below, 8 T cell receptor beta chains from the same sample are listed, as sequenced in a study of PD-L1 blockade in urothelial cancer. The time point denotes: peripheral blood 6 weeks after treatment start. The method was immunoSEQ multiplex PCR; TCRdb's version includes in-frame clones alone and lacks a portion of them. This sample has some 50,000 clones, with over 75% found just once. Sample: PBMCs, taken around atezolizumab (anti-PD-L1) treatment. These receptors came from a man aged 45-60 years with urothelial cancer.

The CDR3 DNA is TGTGCCAGCAACTCCAGGGGAAATCAGCCCCAGCATTTT. Its translation: CASNSRGNQPQHF. The rearrangement joins TRBV6-1 to TRBJ1-5; possible D gene TRBD1, 6 bases. Germline V gene lookup returns CDR1 MNHNS and CDR2 SASEGT. The CDR3 consists of 13 residues. Trimming removed 7 bases at V and 4 bases at J, with 11 bases between.

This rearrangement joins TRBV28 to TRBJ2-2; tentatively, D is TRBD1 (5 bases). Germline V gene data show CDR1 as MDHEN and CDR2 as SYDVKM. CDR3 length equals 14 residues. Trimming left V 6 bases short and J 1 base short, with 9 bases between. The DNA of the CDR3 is TGTGCCAGCAGGGGGCAGCAGAACACCGGGGAGCTGTTTTTT. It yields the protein CASRGQQNTGELFF.

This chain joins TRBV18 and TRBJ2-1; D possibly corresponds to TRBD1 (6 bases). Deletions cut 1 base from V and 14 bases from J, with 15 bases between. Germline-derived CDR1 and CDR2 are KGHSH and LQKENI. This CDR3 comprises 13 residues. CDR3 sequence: CASSPLKDSTKFF. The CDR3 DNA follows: TGTGCCAGCTCACCACTCAAGGACAGCACAAAGTTCTTC. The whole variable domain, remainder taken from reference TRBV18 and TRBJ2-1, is NAGVMQNPRHLVRRRGQEARLRCSPMKGHSHVYWYRQLPEEGLKFMVYLQKENIIDESGMPKERFSAEFPKEGPSILRIQQVVRGDSAAYFCASSPLKDSTKFFGPGTRLTVL.

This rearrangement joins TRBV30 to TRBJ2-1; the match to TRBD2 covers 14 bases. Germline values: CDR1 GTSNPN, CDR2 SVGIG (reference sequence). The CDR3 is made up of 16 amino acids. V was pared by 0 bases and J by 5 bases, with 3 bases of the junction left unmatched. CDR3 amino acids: CAWSVRTSGRNNEQFF. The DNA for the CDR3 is TGTGCCTGGAGTGTCCGGACTAGCGGGAGGAACAATGAGCAGTTCTTC.

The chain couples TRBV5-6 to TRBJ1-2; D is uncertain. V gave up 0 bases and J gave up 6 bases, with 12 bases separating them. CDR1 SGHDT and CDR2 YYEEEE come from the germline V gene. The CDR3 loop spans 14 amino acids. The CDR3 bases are TGTGCCAGCAGCTTGGGGGGAGACGGGAATGGCTACACCTTC. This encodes CASSLGGDGNGYTF. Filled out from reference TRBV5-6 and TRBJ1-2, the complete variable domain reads DAGVTQSPTHLIKTRGQQVTLRCSPKSGHDTVSWYQQALGQGPQFIFQYYEEEERQRGNFPDRFSGHQFPNYSSELNVNALLLGDSALYLCASSLGGDGNGYTFGSGTRLTVV.

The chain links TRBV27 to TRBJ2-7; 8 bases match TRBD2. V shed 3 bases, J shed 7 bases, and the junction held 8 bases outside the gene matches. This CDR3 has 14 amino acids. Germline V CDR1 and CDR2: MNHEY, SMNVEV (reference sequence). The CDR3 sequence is CASSLGSGTGEQYF. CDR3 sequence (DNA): TGTGCCAGCAGTTTGGGTAGCGGGACGGGTGAGCAGTACTTC.

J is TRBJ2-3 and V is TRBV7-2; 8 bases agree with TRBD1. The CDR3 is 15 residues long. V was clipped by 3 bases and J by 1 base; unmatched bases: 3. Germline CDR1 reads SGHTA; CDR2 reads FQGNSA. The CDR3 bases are TGTGCCAGCAGCTTCTACAGGGGGGGCACAGATACGCAGTATTTT. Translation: CASSFYRGGTDTQYF.

The CDR3 region has the DNA TGTGCCAGCAGCTTAGGGGGCGCTGGGGCCAACGTCCTGACTTTC. Encoded protein: CASSLGGAGANVLTF. The gene calls are TRBV7-9 and TRBJ2-6; D may be TRBD1 (5 bases). CDR1 SEHNR and CDR2 FQNEAQ come from the germline V gene (reference sequence). Trimming shortened V by 1 base and J by 2 bases, and 6 bases separated the two germline ends. CDR3 length: 15 amino acids.